What follows describes a single T cell receptor beta chain. Antigen unknown. The source of the sample is a study of T cell responses to AZD1222 COVID-19 vaccine. About the study: Pooling was applied to second doses at about 4 or about 12 weeks.

Study-wide results and caveats: Donors in the cohort were predominantly white British and more often female, and clonal diversity was possibly underestimated. As reported, nearly half of all spike-specific TCRs target variant regions that are unmutated. It was only a handful of AZD1222 recipients who were seropositive at baseline.

Sequenced by immunoSEQ multiplex PCR; TCRdb stores in-frame clones only, minus some. The table includes some 120,000 clones, less than 95% detected once. Trimming stripped 6 bases from V and 0 bases from J, with 16 bases between. Per the germline V gene, CDR1 is SGDLS and CDR2 is YYNGEE. The CDR3 contains 16 residues. The material sequenced was peripheral blood, taken on day 0 of AZD1222 vaccination. This receptor was identified in an adult in good health. The chain has TRBV9 and TRBJ2-1, with D possibly TRBD2 on 5 matching bases. The CDR3 coding sequence is TGTGCCAGCACCCAAACCGCGGGTAGCTCCTACAATGAGCAGTTCTTC. Amino acids: CASTQTAGSSYNEQFF.